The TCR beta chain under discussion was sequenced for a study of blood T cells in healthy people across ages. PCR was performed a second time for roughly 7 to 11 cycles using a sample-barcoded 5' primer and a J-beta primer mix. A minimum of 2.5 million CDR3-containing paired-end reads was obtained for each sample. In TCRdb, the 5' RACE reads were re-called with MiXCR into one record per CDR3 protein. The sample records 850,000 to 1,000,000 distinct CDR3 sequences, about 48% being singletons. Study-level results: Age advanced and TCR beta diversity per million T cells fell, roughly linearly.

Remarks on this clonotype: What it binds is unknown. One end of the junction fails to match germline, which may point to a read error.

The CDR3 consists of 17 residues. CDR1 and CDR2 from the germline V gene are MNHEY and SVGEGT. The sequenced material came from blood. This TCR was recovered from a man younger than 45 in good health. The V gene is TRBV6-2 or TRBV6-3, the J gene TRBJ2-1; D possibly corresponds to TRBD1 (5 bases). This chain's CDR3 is CASSYALGVSSYKEQFF. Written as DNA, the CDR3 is TGTGCCAGCAGTTACGCTTTAGGGGTCAGCTCCTACAAGGAGCAGTTCTTC.